A single sample is the source of the 2 T cell receptor beta chains below, sequenced in a study of blood T cell repertoires in COVID-19. Measured with immunoSEQ multiplex PCR; TCRdb has only the in-frame clones, and not every one. In the table there are some 150,000 clones, roughly 85% of which are singletons. The sequencing input was peripheral blood. Every receptor here comes from a woman between 55 and 75 years old with COVID-19, enrolled during active disease.

The rearrangement uses TRBV9 and TRBJ2-3; D possibly corresponds to TRBD1 (6 bases). This CDR3 region has 16 residues. With 0 bases removed from V and 4 bases from J, the gap between germline ends came to 15 bases. Germline V lookup: CDR1 SGDLS, CDR2 YYNGEE. The CDR3 bases are TGTGCCAGCAGCGTAGTAGGACAGACAGAGTCAGATACGCAGTATTTT. This gives the protein CASSVVGQTESDTQYF.

This rearrangement joins TRBV10-1 to TRBJ2-1, with a tentative D call TRBD1 (5 bases). This CDR3 comprises 14 residues. V shed 5 bases and J shed 0 bases, with 8 bases lying between them. CDR1 and CDR2 from the germline V gene are WNHNN and SYGVQD (reference sequence). The CDR3, as DNA: TGCGCCAGCAGTCAGGGTAGCTCCTACAATGAGCAGTTCTTC. Amino acids: CASSQGSSYNEQFF.